This T cell receptor (beta chain) was observed in a study of T cell responses to AZD1222 COVID-19 vaccine. Whole-study context: Second doses that came at about 4 or about 12 weeks were put together.

On this clone itself: The antigen is undetermined.

Some clones are missing from TCRdb's copy, which holds only in-frame ones; the method was immunoSEQ multiplex PCR. The sample includes 140,000 or so clones, 80% to 90% of them seen just once. Study-wide results and limits: Baseline seropositives among AZD1222 recipients totaled only 6 or 7. In a largely white British group with more females than males, clonal diversity was possibly underestimated. There were repertoire samples only from the period after the peak T cell response.

Trimming shortened V by 1 base and J by 1 base, and 7 bases separated the two germline ends. This CDR3 is built from 14 residues. Germline values: CDR1 SGHAT, CDR2 FQNNGV. Source: peripheral blood, taken on day 0 of AZD1222 vaccination. The receptor comes from an adult in good health. The chain links TRBV11-2 to TRBJ1-1; D gene unclear. The CDR3 region has the DNA TGTGCCAGCAGCTTAGCTGGCTCGAACACTGAAGCTTTCTTT. It is translated as CASSLAGSNTEAFF.